Listed here are 10 T cell receptor beta chains from one sample, sequenced in a study of T cells in Graves' hyperthyroidism and ophthalmopathy. Amplification of TCR beta CDR3 regions used RNA as the template. The HTBI set primed first-round TCR CDR3 RT-PCR. MiXCR was run by TCRdb on the multiplex PCR reads, yielding one entry per CDR3 protein. The data contain hundreds of thousands of distinct CDR3 sequences, about 14% of them singletons. Sequencing was done on a sample of blood. These receptors all stem from a woman between 50 and 59 years old with Graves' ophthalmopathy.

A word on this clonotype: A junction end diverges from the germline sequence, so it may reflect a read error. J is TRBJ1-4 and V is TRBV30; no definite D call. CDR1 and CDR2 from the germline V gene are GTSNPN and SVGIG (reference sequence). CDR3 length: 18 residues. CDR3 nucleotide sequence: TGTACCTGGAGTGTAGGATTTACCCTTCCCAGAAAAAATGAAAAACTGTTTTTT. Encoded protein: CTWSVGFTLPRKNEKLFF.

This clonotype appeared many times. The chain has TRBV18 and TRBJ1-1; D unclear. This CDR3 is 14 amino acids long. Germline V gene lookup returns CDR1 KGHSH and CDR2 LQKENI. The V end lost 8 bases, the J end lost 0 bases, and 13 bases lay between the germline ends. CDR3 protein: CASLEAGLNTEAFF. In nucleotides, the CDR3 is TGTGCCAGCCTAGAGGCAGGATTGAACACTGAAGCTTTCTTT.

Remarks on this clonotype: An end of the junction differs from the germline gene, which may be a read error. V gene TRBV20-1 combines with J gene TRBJ2-5, with D possibly TRBD2 on 7 matching bases. Germline-derived CDR1 and CDR2 are DFQATT and SNEGSKA (reference sequence). The CDR3 extends over 14 amino acids. CDR3 in amino acids: CSAKYREGRETRYF. In DNA, the CDR3 is TGCAGTGCTAAATACAGGGAAGGGAGGGAGACCCGGTACTTC.

This clonotype was picked up many times. The gene calls are TRBV28 and TRBJ1-2; 7 nucleotides match TRBD1. After removal of 2 bases from V and 7 bases from J, the junction contained 7 bases not matched to a gene. Germline V gene sequence: CDR1 MDHEN, CDR2 SYDVKM. The CDR3 length is 14 residues. CDR3 sequence (DNA): TGTGCCAGCAGTTTAGGACAGGATTCCGTTGGCTACACCTTC. It codes for CASSLGQDSVGYTF.

This clonotype has a count of ten or more. CDR3 in amino acids: CASHPPARETQYF. CDR3 DNA: TGTGCCAGCCATCCACCCGCCCGAGAGACCCAGTACTTC. The chain joins TRBV2 to TRBJ2-5; D gene unclear. The V gene lost 8 bases and the J gene lost 4 bases, with 14 bases spanning the gap. Germline V CDR1 and CDR2: SNHLY, FYNNEI. This CDR3 region has 13 residues.

This clonotype was counted many times. The chain uses TRBV5-1 and TRBJ2-7, with TRBD2 matching 9 bases. CDR3 size: 15 residues. V lost 4 bases and J lost 7; bases outside the gene matches: 12. Germline values: CDR1 SGHRS, CDR2 YFSETQ. The CDR3 sequence is CASSIVAGVGLEQYF. In DNA, the CDR3 is TGCGCCAGCAGCATTGTAGCGGGAGTGGGGTTGGAGCAGTACTTC.

The chain employs TRBV11-2 and TRBJ2-4, with D unresolved. There are 13 residues in the CDR3. The germline CDR1 and CDR2 sequences are SGHAT and FQNNGV. Trimming took 10 bases from V and 0 from J, leaving 10 bases between them. In DNA form, the CDR3 reads TGTGCCACCGGAGACCTAGCCAAAAACATTCAGTACTTC. It translates to CATGDLAKNIQYF.

This clonotype was seen ten or more times. CDR3 nucleotides: TGTGCCAGCAGTTTAGCGTTCGGTACCTACGAGCAGTACTTC. This sequence encodes CASSLAFGTYEQYF. The chain joins TRBV12-3 or TRBV12-4 to TRBJ2-7; D remains unclear. Trimming took off 0 bases at V and 2 bases at J, with 8 bases between the two ends. The CDR3 length is 14 residues.

This clonotype was counted at least ten times. The CDR3 loop is CASSFPTRVSGELFF. The DNA of the CDR3 is TGTGCCAGCAGTTTCCCCACCAGGGTTTCCGGGGAGCTGTTTTTT. This chain uses TRBV28 with TRBJ2-2, with a possible D match to TRBD1 (5 bases). V was shortened by 3 bases and J by 6 bases, with 14 bases between the two germline ends. The CDR3 is 15 residues long. Germline CDR1 and CDR2: MDHEN and SYDVKM.

This clonotype occurred many times. The chain recombines TRBV2 with TRBJ2-1, with TRBD1 matching 9 bases. The length of the CDR3 is 16 residues. V dropped 6 bases and J dropped 4; count of bases not matched to a gene: 10. In germline, CDR1 is SNHLY, CDR2 FYNNEI. CDR3 residues: CASRARTGASYNEQFF. CDR3 nucleotides: TGTGCCAGCAGGGCTAGGACAGGGGCAAGTTACAATGAGCAGTTCTTC. Using reference TRBV2 and TRBJ2-1 for the parts outside the CDR3, the full variable domain is EPEVTQTPSHQVTQMGQEVILRCVPISNHLYFYWYRQILGQKVEFLVSFYNNEISEKSEIFDDQFSVERPDGSNFTLKIRSTKLEDSAMYFCASRARTGASYNEQFFGPGTRLTVL.